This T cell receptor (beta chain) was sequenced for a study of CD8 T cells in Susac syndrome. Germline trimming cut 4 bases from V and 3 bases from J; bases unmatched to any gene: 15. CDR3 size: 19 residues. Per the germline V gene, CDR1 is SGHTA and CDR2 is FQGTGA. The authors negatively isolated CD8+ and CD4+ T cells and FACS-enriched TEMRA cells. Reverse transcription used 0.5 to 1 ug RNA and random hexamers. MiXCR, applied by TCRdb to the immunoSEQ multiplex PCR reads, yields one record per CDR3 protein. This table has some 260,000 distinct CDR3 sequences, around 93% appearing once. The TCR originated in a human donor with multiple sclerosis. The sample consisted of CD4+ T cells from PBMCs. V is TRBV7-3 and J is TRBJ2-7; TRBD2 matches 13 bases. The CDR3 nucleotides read TGTGCCAGCAGCTGGTCCCCGGGGACCGGGACTAGCGGGAACTACGAGCAGTACGTC. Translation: CASSWSPGTGTSGNYEQYV.